This T cell receptor beta chain was recovered during a study of technical replicates of blood from a few donors. The V and J ends lost 5 bases and 5 bases respectively, with 10 bases between them. CDR3 size: 13 residues. Germline V CDR1 and CDR2: LNHDA, SQIVND (reference sequence). Sequencing was performed with immunoSEQ multiplex PCR; in TCRdb, only in-frame clones are kept and a portion is missing. Among around 83,000 clones, approximately 94% were seen once, and the ten largest hold approximately 0.42%. The sample was T cells isolated from PBMCs. This sequence joins TRBV19 and TRBJ1-5, with no clear D. This clonotype was sampled from a human donor in good health. The CDR3 here is CASSFTGDQPQHF. For the CDR3, the DNA is TGTGCCAGTAGTTTTACCGGGGATCAGCCCCAGCATTTT.